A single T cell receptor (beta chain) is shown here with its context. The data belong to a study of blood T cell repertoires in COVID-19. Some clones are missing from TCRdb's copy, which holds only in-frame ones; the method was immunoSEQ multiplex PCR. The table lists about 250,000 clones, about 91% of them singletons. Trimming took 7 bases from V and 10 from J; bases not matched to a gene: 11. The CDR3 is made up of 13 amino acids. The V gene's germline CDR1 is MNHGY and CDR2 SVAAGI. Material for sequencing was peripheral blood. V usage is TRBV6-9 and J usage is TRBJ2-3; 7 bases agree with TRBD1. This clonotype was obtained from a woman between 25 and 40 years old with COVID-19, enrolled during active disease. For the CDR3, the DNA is TGTGCCAGCACCCCCAGGGGGTCCCGATCGCAGTATTTT. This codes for CASTPRGSRSQYF.